Listed below are T cell receptor beta chains from one sample, sequenced in a study of CD8 T cells in ankylosing spondylitis. One entry per CDR3 protein, called by TCRdb with MiXCR from the 5' RACE reads. The sample shows hundreds of thousands of distinct CDR3 sequences, 10% to 15% of them seen only once. The sequenced sample consisted of blood, either unsorted or a sorted T cell fraction (not recorded which). These receptors came from a male donor with ankylosing spondylitis. Both conserved end residues are part of each CDR3. D genes are given only for firm matches. The size of a clone is reported for some rows only, either as once, few or many, or as a class for expanded clones.

clone size	V gene	J gene	CDR3 length	D gene	CDR3 DNA	CDR3 protein
few	TRBV7-9	TRBJ2-1	14	TRBD2	TGTGCCAGCAGCCGGACTAGCTTGGGGAATGAGCAGTTCTTC	CASSRTSLGNEQFF
many	TRBV20-1	TRBJ1-1	13	NA	TGCAGTGCTAGAGATCCGGGGGGGACTGAAGCTTTCTTT	CSARDPGGTEAFF
NA	TRBV12-3/TRBV12-4	TRBJ1-1	12	NA	TGTGCCAGCAGTGGCCCCTCAGGAGAAGCTTTCTTT	CASSGPSGEAFF
few	TRBV7-6	TRBJ2-1	13	NA	TGTGCCAGCTCACCAGGAGGTTGGAATGAGCAGTTCTTC	CASSPGGWNEQFF
many	TRBV29-1	TRBJ2-7	13	NA	TGCAGCGTCGCGGGCAGGGGAAAGGACGAGCAGTACTTC	CSVAGRGKDEQYF
NA	TRBV29-1	TRBJ2-7	14	NA	TGCAGCGTTGTAGGACAAGTGGCTTCCTACGAGCAGTACTTC	CSVVGQVASYEQYF
many	TRBV4-3	TRBJ2-2	17	TRBD1	TGCGCCAGCAGCCGAGAATATGACAGGGCGGTCACCGGGGAGCTGTTTTTT	CASSREYDRAVTGELFF
few	TRBV7-9	TRBJ2-7	15	TRBD2	TGTGCCAGCAGCCCTGGACTAGGTGGGACCGGCGAGCAGTACTTC	CASSPGLGGTGEQYF
few	TRBV4-3	TRBJ2-4	15	NA	TGCGCCAGCAGCCAAATTGAGACGGCCAAAAACATTCAGTACTTC	CASSQIETAKNIQYF
NA	TRBV11-2	TRBJ2-1	20	NA	TGTGCCAGCAGCGCTCTGCGGAGGGGGCACCTAAACTACTCCTACAATGAGCAGTTCTTC	CASSALRRGHLNYSYNEQFF
few	TRBV29-1	TRBJ2-7	13	NA	TGCAGCGCCGGCGGGGCGGGCACCTACGAGCAGTACTTC	CSAGGAGTYEQYF
few	TRBV7-2	TRBJ1-1	14	NA	TGTGCCAGCAGCTTAAGGATGGGAAGGGCTGAAGCTTTCTTT	CASSLRMGRAEAFF
NA	TRBV29-1	TRBJ1-1	15	NA	TGCAGCGTTGTGGAGGTCAAAGGGTGGGGCGGTGAAGCTTTCTTT	CSVVEVKGWGGEAFF
few	TRBV20-1	TRBJ2-7	14	NA	TGCAGTGCTAGTGGCGGCGTCAGGTCTTACGAGCAGTACTTC	CSASGGVRSYEQYF
NA	TRBV6-5	TRBJ2-4	15	NA	TGTGCCAGCAGTTACTCGATGGAAGCCAAAAACATTCAGTACTTC	CASSYSMEAKNIQYF
few	TRBV29-1	TRBJ2-3	13	NA	TGCAGCGTCCGACAGAGGTTCACAGATACGCAGTATTTT	CSVRQRFTDTQYF
many	TRBV5-1	TRBJ2-1	14	NA	TGCGCCAGCAGCTTGCAGGGGTACAATAATGAGCAGTTCTTC	CASSLQGYNNEQFF
NA	TRBV20-1	TRBJ2-1	15	NA	TGCAGTGCTAGAGCCCGCAGGACTTCCTACAATGAGCAGTTCTTC	CSARARRTSYNEQFF
once	TRBV28	TRBJ2-1	15	TRBD2	TGTGCCAGCCCACCGGGACTAGCGGGGGTAGGGGAGCAGTTCTTC	CASPPGLAGVGEQFF
once	TRBV29-1	TRBJ2-1	17	TRBD2	TGCAGCGCTCGAGCGGGGAAAGTGGTTGGCCCCTACAATGAGCAGTTCTTC	CSARAGKVVGPYNEQFF
NA	TRBV20-1	TRBJ1-2	15	NA	TGCAGTGCTAGTAGGGGGGGGGTCACTAACTATGGCTACACCTTC	CSASRGGVTNYGYTF